Following are 26 T cell receptor beta chains from one sample sequenced in a study of shared clonotypes between healthy human individuals. Produced via immunoSEQ multiplex PCR; TCRdb's table is partial and in-frame only. The sample holds a few million clones; just over 90% are singletons and the top ten take roughly 0.13%. Material for sequencing was naive CD4+ T cells sorted from blood. As for subset: CD45RA+ positively selected. The receptor source for this set is a man between 18 and 35 years old in good health.

J is TRBJ2-3 and V is TRBV7-6, with 10 bases that match TRBD2. This CDR3 is 16 amino acids long. J was trimmed by 8 bases and V by 1 base; bases with no gene match: 9. Germline V gene data show CDR1 as SGHVS and CDR2 as FNYEAQ. The CDR3 coding sequence is TGTGCCAGCAGCTTAGTTTTAGCGGGAGGAGTAGGTACGCAGTATTTT. It yields the protein CASSLVLAGGVGTQYF.

The J gene is TRBJ2-1, the V gene TRBV4-3; no clear D gene. The CDR3 runs 11 residues. V shed 3 bases and J shed 12 bases, with 9 bases lying between them. Germline V gives CDR1 LGHNA, CDR2 YSLEER. DNA for the CDR3: TGCGCCAGCAGCCATATTTGCACGCAGTTCTTC. Translating it yields CASSHICTQFF.

This chain uses TRBV6-6 with TRBJ2-3, with 11 bases lining up with TRBD2. There are 15 residues in the CDR3. J was trimmed by 4 bases and V by 6 bases; bases with no gene match: 6. The germline V gene has CDR1 MNHNY and CDR2 SVGAGI (reference sequence). CDR3 amino acids: CASRLTSGSPDTQYF. CDR3 sequence (DNA): TGTGCCAGCAGGCTCACTAGCGGGAGTCCAGATACGCAGTATTTT.

The chain combines TRBV7-8 with TRBJ1-5; D is perhaps TRBD1 (5 bases). The V gene's germline CDR1 is SGHVS and CDR2 FQNEAQ. The CDR3 consists of 13 residues. V dropped 1 base and J dropped 5 bases, with 6 bases sitting between them. The CDR3 nucleotides read TGTGCCAGCAGCTTAGGGGGCTATCAGCCCCAGCATTTT. Translation: CASSLGGYQPQHF. The full variable domain, completed using reference TRBV7-8 and TRBJ1-5, is GAGVSQSPRYKVAKRGQDVALRCDPISGHVSLFWYQQALGQGPEFLTYFQNEAQLDKSGLPSDRFFAERPEGSVSTLKIQRTQQEDSAVYLCASSLGGYQPQHFGDGTRLSIL.

The chain has TRBV6-5 and TRBJ2-7, with 13 positions matching TRBD2. V gave up 5 bases and J gave up 3 bases; unmatched junction bases: 4. The CDR3 covers 15 residues. Germline lookup yields CDR1 MNHEY and CDR2 SVGAGI. In nucleotides, the CDR3 is TGTGCCAGCAGTCGGACTAGCGGGAGTTACTACGAGCAGTACTTC. Translated: CASSRTSGSYYEQYF.

In this sample, this clone turned up a few times. The chain joins TRBV30 to TRBJ1-1; the D gene is possibly TRBD1 (6 bases). The V gene lost 2 bases and the J gene lost 3 bases, with 16 bases spanning the gap. The CDR3 has 15 residues. Germline lookup yields CDR1 GTSNPN and CDR2 SVGIG (reference sequence). The CDR3 coding sequence is TGTGCCTGGAGTAAAGGGACACTCGACTACACTGAAGCTTTCTTT. It encodes CAWSKGTLDYTEAFF.

Worth noting for this clone: Other DNA sequences of this sample code for an identical CDR3. The J gene is TRBJ2-1, the V gene TRBV27; no firm D call. Trimming cost V 5 bases and J 8 bases, with 7 bases left between them. The CDR3 spans 11 residues. From germline, CDR1 is MNHEY and CDR2 SMNVEV (reference sequence). CDR3 coding DNA: TGTGCCAGCAGTCTGCGTGATGAGCAGTTCTTC. This sequence encodes CASSLRDEQFF.

The chain joins TRBV7-6 to TRBJ2-1, with 8 nucleotides matching TRBD2. J gave up 9 bases and V 3 bases, and 10 bases lay outside the gene matches. The CDR3 is 15 residues long. The germline CDR1 and CDR2 sequences are SGHVS and FNYEAQ. In nucleotides, the CDR3 is TGTGCCAGCAGCTTGATTCGGGAGGGGGTAGGTGAGCAGTTCTTC. Amino acids: CASSLIREGVGEQFF.

This sequence joins TRBV5-8 and TRBJ1-2; possibly TRBD1 for D (5 bases). The CDR3 sequence is 13 residues long. Germline V gene lookup returns CDR1 SGHTS and CDR2 YDEGEE. The V end lost 0 bases, the J end lost 4 bases, and 7 bases lay between the germline ends. Written as DNA, the CDR3 is TGTGCCAGCAGCTTGGCCGACAGCTATGGCTACACCTTC. The encoded protein is CASSLADSYGYTF.

This clone was seen more than once but under ten times. Other DNA sequences in this specimen translate into the identical CDR3. The chain joins TRBV30 to TRBJ1-1; perhaps TRBD1 as D (5 bases). The length of the CDR3 is 12 residues. Trimming removed 4 bases at V and 1 base at J, with 7 bases between. CDR1 is GTSNPN and CDR2 is SVGIG in the germline V gene (reference sequence). The CDR3 sequence: CAWTTGNTEAFF. The CDR3 nucleotides are TGTGCCTGGACAACAGGGAACACTGAAGCTTTCTTT.

This clone is a singleton in its sample. This chain links TRBV5-1 with TRBJ2-5; 8 bases agree with TRBD1. Germline V gene data show CDR1 as SGHRS and CDR2 as YFSETQ. The CDR3 is made up of 15 amino acids. V lost 1 base, J lost 2 bases, and 4 bases stayed unmatched. The CDR3: CASSLQGASQETQYF. The CDR3 nucleotides are TGCGCCAGCAGCTTGCAGGGGGCTTCACAAGAGACCCAGTACTTC.

The chain combines TRBV14 with TRBJ1-3; 8 positions agree with TRBD1. With 4 bases clipped from V and 4 bases from J, the junction kept 6 bases outside the gene matches. Germline assignment: CDR1 SGHDN and CDR2 FVKESK. This CDR3 comprises 15 residues. This CDR3 reads CASSRPGGAGNTIYF. The CDR3 coding sequence is TGTGCCAGCAGCCGTCCAGGGGGCGCCGGAAACACCATATATTTT.

This chain connects TRBV6-1 to TRBJ2-7, with TRBD1 matching 8 bases. There are 16 residues in the CDR3. The trim removed 4 bases at V and 3 bases at J, leaving 11 bases unmatched. Germline lookup yields CDR1 MNHNS and CDR2 SASEGT. CDR3 protein: CASSGGPGQAGYEQYF. The CDR3, as DNA: TGTGCCAGCAGTGGGGGTCCGGGACAGGCTGGCTACGAGCAGTACTTC.

V usage is TRBV7-9 and J usage is TRBJ1-2; the match to TRBD1 covers 7 bases. CDR3 length: 16 amino acids. The junction had 5 bases not matched to a gene; V was cut back by 1 base and J by 0 bases. Germline CDR1 SEHNR, CDR2 FQNEAQ (reference sequence). CDR3 nucleotide sequence: TGTGCCAGCAGCTTAGGCCAGGGGGAAGCTAACTATGGCTACACCTTC. It specifies CASSLGQGEANYGYTF.

The chain combines TRBV5-1 with TRBJ2-2; perhaps TRBD2 as D (6 bases). The CDR3 runs 16 residues. V was shortened by 0 bases and J by 6 bases, with 15 bases between the two germline ends. The germline CDR1 and CDR2 sequences are SGHRS and YFSETQ. The CDR3, as DNA: TGCGCCAGCAGCTTGGGAGGACTACCCAAGTCCGGGGAGCTGTTTTTT. This sequence encodes CASSLGGLPKSGELFF.

This clone appeared once. J is TRBJ1-1 and V is TRBV10-3; D gene unclear. The CDR3 covers 13 residues. Trimming removed 0 bases at V and 7 bases at J, with 9 bases between. Germline lookup yields CDR1 ENHRY and CDR2 SYGVKD. This CDR3 reads CAISESPGGEAFF. DNA of the CDR3: TGTGCCATCAGTGAGTCACCTGGAGGTGAAGCTTTCTTT.

The J gene is TRBJ2-1, the V gene TRBV5-4; 8 positions agree with TRBD2. The CDR3 is 16 residues long. Germline CDR1 reads SGHNT; CDR2 reads YYREEE (reference sequence). The V and J ends lost 4 bases and 4 bases, in that order; junction bases with no gene match: 10. CDR3 protein: CASSLPPGREYNEQFF. The CDR3 DNA is TGTGCCAGCAGCCTACCGCCCGGGAGGGAATACAATGAGCAGTTCTTC.

V usage is TRBV4-1 and J usage is TRBJ1-2; D unresolved. The CDR3 is 15 residues long. V shed 3 bases and J shed 5 bases, with 16 bases lying between them. The germline CDR1 and CDR2 sequences are MGHRA and YSYEKL. The CDR3 DNA sequence: TGCGCCAGCAGCCACCCCGGAGGAAAGGTATATGGCTACACCTTC. Translated: CASSHPGGKVYGYTF.

This chain links TRBV5-1 with TRBJ2-3; TRBD2 might be the D (5 bases). CDR1 is SGHRS and CDR2 is YFSETQ in the germline V gene. The CDR3 runs to 15 residues. V was pared by 0 bases and J by 4 bases, with 12 bases between. The chain's CDR3 is CASSLEGVVPDTQYF. The CDR3 DNA reads as TGCGCCAGCAGCTTGGAGGGAGTGGTTCCAGATACGCAGTATTTT.

This rearrangement joins TRBV18 to TRBJ2-2, with unresolved D. Germline V gene sequence: CDR1 KGHSH, CDR2 LQKENI. Trimming removed 6 bases at V and 2 bases at J, with 16 bases between. This CDR3 has 16 residues. In DNA form, the CDR3 reads TGTGCCAGCTCCCCTAGGCAGCAGTCCAACACCGGGGAGCTGTTTTTT. Its translation is CASSPRQQSNTGELFF.

The chain joins TRBV10-3 to TRBJ2-7; tentatively, D is TRBD1 (6 bases). Germline V CDR1 and CDR2: ENHRY, SYGVKD. The CDR3 has 13 residues. V was cut by 10 bases and J by 4 bases, with 17 bases left in between. The CDR3 region has the DNA TGTGCCACGCAGTGGGGGCAAGGGTACGAGCAGTACTTC. This translates into CATQWGQGYEQYF.

The V gene is TRBV5-1, the J gene TRBJ2-5, with D unresolved. The J call is uncertain, as TRBJ2-7 better fits the DNA end. Germline V gives CDR1 SGHRS, CDR2 YFSETQ. This CDR3 has 14 amino acids. The CDR3 loop reads CASSLAGPPYEQYF. The CDR3 nucleotides read TGCGCCAGCAGCTTGGCCGGACCCCCCTACGAGCAGTACTTC.

On this clone itself: Additional DNA sequences in this sample encode the identical CDR3. J is TRBJ2-2 and V is TRBV5-4; TRBD2 matches at 7 bases. Per germline, CDR1 SGHNT and CDR2 YYREEE (reference sequence). The length of the CDR3 is 15 residues. The trim removed 0 bases at V and 5 bases at J, leaving 4 bases unmatched. CDR3 sequence reads: CASSLGREGTGELFF. For the CDR3, the DNA is TGTGCCAGCAGCTTGGGCAGGGAGGGGACCGGGGAGCTGTTTTTT.

The gene calls are TRBV5-4 and TRBJ2-1; 8 nucleotides match TRBD1. Germline V lookup: CDR1 SGHNT, CDR2 YYREEE (reference sequence). V shed 9 bases, J shed 5 bases, and the junction held 7 bases outside the gene matches. The CDR3 length is 13 residues. CDR3 in amino acids: CATPGGANNEQFF. The CDR3 DNA reads TGTGCCACCCCAGGGGGCGCCAACAATGAGCAGTTCTTC. Full variable domain (outside the CDR3, taken from reference TRBV5-4 and TRBJ2-1): ETGVTQSPTHLIKTRGQQVTLRCSSQSGHNTVSWYQQALGQGPQFIFQYYREEENGRGNFPPRFSGLQFPNYSSELNVNALELDDSALYLCATPGGANNEQFFGPGTRLTVL.

The chain links TRBV28 to TRBJ1-1, with D uncertain. V was pared by 7 bases and J by 0 bases, with 12 bases between. This CDR3 spans 14 amino acids. CDR1 is MDHEN and CDR2 is SYDVKM in the germline V gene. The chain's CDR3 is CASTPPGVNTEAFF. CDR3 bases: TGTGCCAGCACTCCCCCGGGCGTGAACACTGAAGCTTTCTTT.

The chain is built from TRBV19 and TRBJ2-3; 14 nucleotides align to TRBD2. The CDR3 has 17 residues. The V gene end was trimmed by 5 bases and the J gene end by 4 bases; junction bases not matched to a gene: 8. Germline CDR1 reads LNHDA; CDR2 reads SQIVND (reference sequence). CDR3 in amino acids: CASSLGTSGSMADTQYF. CDR3 coding DNA: TGTGCCAGTAGTCTCGGGACTAGCGGGAGTATGGCAGATACGCAGTATTTT.